This TCR beta chain derives from a study of blood T cell repertoires in COVID-19. Turning to the study itself: PBMCs, B-cell-depleted T cells, or T cells provided the cDNA or gDNA that made up the material.

Sequencing was performed with immunoSEQ multiplex PCR; in TCRdb, only in-frame clones are kept and a portion is missing. The table shows 150,000 to 200,000 clones, with roughly 84% occurring only once. The CDR3 is made up of 14 amino acids. Per germline, CDR1 WNHNN and CDR2 SYGVQD (reference sequence). The germline V and J ends were trimmed by 8 bases and 3 bases, with 13 bases remaining between them. The source material was peripheral blood. The source of this sequence is a woman older than 75 with acute or convalescent COVID-19. This chain joins TRBV10-1 and TRBJ2-2; perhaps TRBD2 as D (5 bases). The CDR3 protein is CASRGSRDTGELFF. In DNA, the CDR3 is TGCGCCAGCCGGGGTAGTAGGGACACCGGGGAGCTGTTTTTT.